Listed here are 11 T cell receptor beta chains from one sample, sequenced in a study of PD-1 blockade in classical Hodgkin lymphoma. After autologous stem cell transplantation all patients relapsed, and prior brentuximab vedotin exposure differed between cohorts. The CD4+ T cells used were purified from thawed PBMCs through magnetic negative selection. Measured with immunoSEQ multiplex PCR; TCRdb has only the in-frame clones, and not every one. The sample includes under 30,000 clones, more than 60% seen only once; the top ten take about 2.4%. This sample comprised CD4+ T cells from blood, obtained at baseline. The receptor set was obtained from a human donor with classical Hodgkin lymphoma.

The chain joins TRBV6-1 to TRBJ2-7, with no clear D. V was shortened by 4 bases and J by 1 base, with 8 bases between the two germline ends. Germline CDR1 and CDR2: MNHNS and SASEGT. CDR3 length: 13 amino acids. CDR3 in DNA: TGTGCCAGCAGTGGGACGCTATCCTACGAGCAGTACTTC. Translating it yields CASSGTLSYEQYF.

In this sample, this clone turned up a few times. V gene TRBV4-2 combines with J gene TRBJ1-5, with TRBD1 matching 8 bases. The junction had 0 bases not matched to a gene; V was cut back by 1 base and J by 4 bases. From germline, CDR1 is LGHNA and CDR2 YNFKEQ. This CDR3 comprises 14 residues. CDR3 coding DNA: TGTGCCAGCAGCCAAGGACAGGGGAATCAGCCCCAGCATTTT. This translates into CASSQGQGNQPQHF.

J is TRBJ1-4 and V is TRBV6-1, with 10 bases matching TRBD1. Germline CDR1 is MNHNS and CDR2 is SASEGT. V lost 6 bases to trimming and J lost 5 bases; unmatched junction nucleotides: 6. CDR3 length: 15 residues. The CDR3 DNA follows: TGTGCCAGCAGACCTCCGGGACAGGGGAATGAAAAACTGTTTTTT. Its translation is CASRPPGQGNEKLFF.

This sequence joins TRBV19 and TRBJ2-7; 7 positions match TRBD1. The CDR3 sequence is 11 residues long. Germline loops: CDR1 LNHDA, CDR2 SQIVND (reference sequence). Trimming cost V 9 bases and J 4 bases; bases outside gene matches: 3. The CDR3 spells CASMDRYEQYF. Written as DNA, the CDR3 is TGTGCCAGCATGGACAGGTACGAGCAGTACTTC.

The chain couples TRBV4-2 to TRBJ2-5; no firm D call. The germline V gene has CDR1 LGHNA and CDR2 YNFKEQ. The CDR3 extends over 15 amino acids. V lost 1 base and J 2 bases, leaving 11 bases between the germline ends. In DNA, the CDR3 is TGTGCCAGCAGCCAAGGTCGGTCCCCTCAAGAGACCCAGTACTTC. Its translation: CASSQGRSPQETQYF.

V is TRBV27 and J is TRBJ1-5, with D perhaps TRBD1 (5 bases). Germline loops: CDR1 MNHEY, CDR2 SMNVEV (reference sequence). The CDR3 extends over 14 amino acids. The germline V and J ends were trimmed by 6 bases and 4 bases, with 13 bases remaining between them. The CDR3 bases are TGTGCCAGCAGACCGGCAGGGATTAATCAGCCCCAGCATTTT. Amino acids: CASRPAGINQPQHF.

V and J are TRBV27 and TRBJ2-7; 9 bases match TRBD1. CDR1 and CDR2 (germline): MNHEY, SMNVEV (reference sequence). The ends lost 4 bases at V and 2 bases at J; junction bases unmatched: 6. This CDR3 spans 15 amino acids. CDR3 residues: CASSSSGTGTYEQYF. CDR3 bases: TGTGCCAGCAGTTCGTCCGGGACAGGGACCTACGAGCAGTACTTC.

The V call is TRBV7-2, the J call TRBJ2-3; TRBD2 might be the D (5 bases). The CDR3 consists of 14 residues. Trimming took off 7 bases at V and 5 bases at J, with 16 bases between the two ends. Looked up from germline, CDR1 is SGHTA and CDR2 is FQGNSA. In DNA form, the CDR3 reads TGTGCCAGCATCCCCGTGCGGGCGGGAGATACGCAGTATTTT. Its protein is CASIPVRAGDTQYF.

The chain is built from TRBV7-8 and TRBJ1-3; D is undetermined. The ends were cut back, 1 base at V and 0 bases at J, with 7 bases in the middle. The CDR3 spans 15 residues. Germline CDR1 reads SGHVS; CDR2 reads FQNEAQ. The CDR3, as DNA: TGTGCCAGCAGCTTAGGGGGATACTCTGGAAACACCATATATTTT. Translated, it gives CASSLGGYSGNTIYF. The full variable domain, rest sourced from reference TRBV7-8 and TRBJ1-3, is GAGVSQSPRYKVAKRGQDVALRCDPISGHVSLFWYQQALGQGPEFLTYFQNEAQLDKSGLPSDRFFAERPEGSVSTLKIQRTQQEDSAVYLCASSLGGYSGNTIYFGEGSWLTVV.

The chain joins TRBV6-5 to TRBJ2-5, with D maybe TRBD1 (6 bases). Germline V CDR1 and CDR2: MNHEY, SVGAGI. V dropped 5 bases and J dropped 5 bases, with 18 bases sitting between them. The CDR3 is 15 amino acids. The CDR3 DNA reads TGTGCCAGCAGTCCCCATGAGGGGGTCCGGGAGACCCAGTACTTC. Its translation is CASSPHEGVRETQYF.

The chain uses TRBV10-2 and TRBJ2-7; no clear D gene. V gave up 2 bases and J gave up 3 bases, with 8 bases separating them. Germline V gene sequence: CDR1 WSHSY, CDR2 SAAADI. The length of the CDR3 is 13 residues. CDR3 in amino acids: CASSEAPHYEQYF. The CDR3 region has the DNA TGCGCCAGCAGTGAGGCCCCCCACTACGAGCAGTACTTC.